Here is one TCR beta chain with its context. TCRdb reprocessed the 5' RACE reads; each CDR3 protein has one entry and no DNA is given. The sample holds roughly 450,000 distinct CDR3 sequences. Germline CDR1 reads SQVTM; CDR2 reads ANQGSEA. The CDR3 covers 13 residues. The data belong to a study of T cells expressing NK-cell markers. The receptor was isolated from a woman in her forties or fifties in good health. V gene TRBV29-1 combines with J gene TRBJ2-5. Sequencing was carried out using blood T cells: a sorted CD56 or NKG2C T cell subset, CD4+ or CD8+ T cells, or bulk PBMC T cells (not recorded which). The CDR3 loop is CSGLGTSRETQYF. The full variable domain, with the rest looked up from reference TRBV29-1 and TRBJ2-5, is SAVISQKPSRDICQRGTSLTIQCQVDSQVTMMFWYRQQPGQSLTLIATANQGSEATYESGFVIDKFPISRPNLTFSTLTVSNMSPEDSSIYLCSGLGTSRETQYFGPGTRLLVL.